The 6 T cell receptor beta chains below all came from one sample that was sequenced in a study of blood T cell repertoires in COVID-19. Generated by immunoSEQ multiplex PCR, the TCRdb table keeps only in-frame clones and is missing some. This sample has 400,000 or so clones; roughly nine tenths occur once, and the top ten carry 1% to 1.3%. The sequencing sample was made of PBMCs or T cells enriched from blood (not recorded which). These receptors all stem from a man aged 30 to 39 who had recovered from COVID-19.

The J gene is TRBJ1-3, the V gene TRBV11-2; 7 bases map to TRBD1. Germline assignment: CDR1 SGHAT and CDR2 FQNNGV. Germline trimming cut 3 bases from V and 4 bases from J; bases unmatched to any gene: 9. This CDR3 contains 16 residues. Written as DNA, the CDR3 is TGTGCCAGCAGCTTCACGGATTCGGGACAGGGAAACACCATATATTTT. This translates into CASSFTDSGQGNTIYF.

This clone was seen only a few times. The CDR3 spells CSVIMGPLGSTF. CDR3 nucleotides: TGCAGCGTTATAATGGGCCCCCTTGGTTCCACCTTC. This chain joins TRBV29-1 and TRBJ1-2; no firm D call. The CDR3 runs 12 residues. The V gene lost 5 bases and the J gene lost 13 bases, with 20 bases spanning the gap. Germline V gene lookup returns CDR1 SQVTM and CDR2 ANQGSEA.

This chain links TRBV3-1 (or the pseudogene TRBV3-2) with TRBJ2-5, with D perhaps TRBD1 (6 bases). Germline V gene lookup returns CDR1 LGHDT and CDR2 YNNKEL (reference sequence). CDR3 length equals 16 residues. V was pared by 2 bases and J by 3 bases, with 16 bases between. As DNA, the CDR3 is TGTGCCAGCAGCCAATCTGTCTTAGGGGGTAAAGAGACCCAGTACTTC. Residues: CASSQSVLGGKETQYF.

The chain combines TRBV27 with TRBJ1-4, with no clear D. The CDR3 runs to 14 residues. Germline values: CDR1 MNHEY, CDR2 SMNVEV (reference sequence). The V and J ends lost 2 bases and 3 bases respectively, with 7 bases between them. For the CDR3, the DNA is TGTGCCAGCAGTTTAATGAGGCCTAATGAAAAACTGTTTTTT. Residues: CASSLMRPNEKLFF.

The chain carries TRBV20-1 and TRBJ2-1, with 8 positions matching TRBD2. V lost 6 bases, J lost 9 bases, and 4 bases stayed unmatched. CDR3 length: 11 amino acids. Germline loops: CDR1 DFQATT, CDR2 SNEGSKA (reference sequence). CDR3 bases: TGCAGTGCCGAGCGGGAGTTTGAGCAGTTCTTC. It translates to CSAEREFEQFF.

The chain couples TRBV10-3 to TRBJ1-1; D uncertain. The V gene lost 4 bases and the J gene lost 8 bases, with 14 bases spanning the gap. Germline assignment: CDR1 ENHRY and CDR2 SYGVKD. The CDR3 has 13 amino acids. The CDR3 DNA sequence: TGTGCCATCAGTGGGAGGAGTATCGCCGAAGCTTTCTTT. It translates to CAISGRSIAEAFF.